This T cell receptor (beta chain) was captured in a study of T cell responses to AZD1222 COVID-19 vaccine. Sequencing used immunoSEQ multiplex PCR; TCRdb keeps in-frame clones, though not all of them. The table includes 85,000 to 110,000 clones, 91% detected once. Of note for this clone: What it binds is not known.

Study results and caveats: AZD1222 recipients seropositive at baseline numbered only 5 or 6.

Germline-derived CDR1 and CDR2 are SGHKS and YYEKEE (reference sequence). CDR3 length: 14 amino acids. Losses at the gene ends were 0 bases for V and 4 bases for J; bases not matched to a gene: 3. The gene calls are TRBV5-5 and TRBJ1-2, with 7 bases that match TRBD1. The source was peripheral blood, collected on day 0 of AZD1222 vaccination. The TCR originated in an adult in good health. As DNA, the CDR3 is TGTGCCAGCAGCTTGGTGACAGGGCCCTATGGCTACACCTTC. This codes for CASSLVTGPYGYTF.